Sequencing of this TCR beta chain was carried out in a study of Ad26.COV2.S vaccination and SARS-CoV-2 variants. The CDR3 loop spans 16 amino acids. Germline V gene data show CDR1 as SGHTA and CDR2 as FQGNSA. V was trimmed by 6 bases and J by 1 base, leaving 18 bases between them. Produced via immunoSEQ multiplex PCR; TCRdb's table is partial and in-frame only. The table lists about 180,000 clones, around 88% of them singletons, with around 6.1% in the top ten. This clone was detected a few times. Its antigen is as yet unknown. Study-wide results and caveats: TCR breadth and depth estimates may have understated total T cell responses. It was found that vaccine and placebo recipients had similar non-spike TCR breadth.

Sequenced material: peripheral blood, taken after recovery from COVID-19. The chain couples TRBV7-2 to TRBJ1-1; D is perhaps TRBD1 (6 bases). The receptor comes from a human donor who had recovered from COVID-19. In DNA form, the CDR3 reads TGTGCCAGCAGACGGAAGGGGGGGCGAGAGAACACTGAAGCTTTCTTT. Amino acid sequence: CASRRKGGRENTEAFF. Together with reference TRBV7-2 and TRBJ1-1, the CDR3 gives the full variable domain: GAGVSQSPSNKVTEKGKDVELRCDPISGHTALYWYRQSLGQGLEFLIYFQGNSAPDKSGLPSDRFSAERTGGSVSTLTIQRTQQEDSAVYLCASRRKGGRENTEAFFGQGTRLTVV.